This record concerns one TCR beta chain sequence. The record originates from a study of blood T cell repertoires in COVID-19. Study-wide background: Samples came from the United States, Italy and Spain, spanning acute and convalescent COVID-19. Sample material is recorded as cDNA or gDNA derived from T cells, B-cell-depleted T cells, or PBMCs.

Authors' analysis steps: Amplified reference gene primers provided the basis for estimating nucleated cell counts. Repertoires were generated with immunoSEQ multiplex PCR, while TCRdb's copy carries only in-frame clones and drops some. V and J calls and clone size are copied from that table; D and trimming were computed from the DNA. The sample shows approximately 140,000 clones, approximately 84% of them seen only once. Sequenced: peripheral blood. The TCR was taken from a man between 60 and 75 years old with acute or convalescent COVID-19.

The CDR3 region has the DNA TGTGCCAGCAGCGTCAACGGGAGGGGTAGCACAGATACGCAGTATTTT. This gives the protein CASSVNGRGSTDTQYF. J is TRBJ2-3 and V is TRBV9; 8 bases line up with TRBD2. This CDR3 contains 16 residues. Germline CDR1 reads SGDLS; CDR2 reads YYNGEE. The V gene end was trimmed by 2 bases and the J gene end by 0 bases; junction bases not matched to a gene: 5.